This entry describes one T cell receptor (beta chain). Sequenced by immunoSEQ multiplex PCR; TCRdb stores in-frame clones only, minus some. This repertoire shows about 110,000 clones, around 93% found once; its top ten account for around 0.61%. The CDR3 is 13 amino acids. Germline V gene lookup returns CDR1 GTSNPN and CDR2 SVGIG (reference sequence). V lost 2 bases and J lost 6, with 13 bases in between. These data originate in a study of OX40 agonist ivuxolimab in advanced cancers. This clonotype originated in an adult with an advanced solid tumor such as melanoma, head and neck, liver or kidney cancer. The genes are TRBV30 and TRBJ1-1, with a weak D call TRBD1 (6 bases). The sample in question was CD4+ or CD8+ T cells sorted from blood, obtained in a trial of the OX40 agonist ivuxolimab. DNA for the CDR3: TGTGCCTGGAGTCATACAGGGATACCTGAAGCTTTCTTT. Translated, it gives CAWSHTGIPEAFF.